Listed here are 21 T cell receptor beta chains from one sample, sequenced in a study of human T cells and chemical hapten exposure. TCRdb called the RACE reads again in MiXCR, with one record for every CDR3 protein. The repertoire includes some 70,000 distinct CDR3 sequences, 25% to 40% of them detected once, and 7.5% to 10% sits in the top ten. Documented time point: patch test 1, 2 weeks after DPC sensitization. Regarding treatment: therapeutic diphenylcyclopropenone sensitization with weekly scalp DPC. This specimen consisted of whole blood, obtained in connection with sensitization to the hapten diphenylcyclopropenone (DPC). The receptor set was obtained from a man in his forties with alopecia areata. Some clones in this sample may be carry-over from other donors' samples.

The chain combines TRBV21-1 with TRBJ2-1; TRBD1, as called in the table, went unchecked against the DNA. TRBV21-1 is a listed pseudogene. The CDR3 spans 16 residues. CDR3 sequence reads: CASTLTTGGRYNEQFF. The DNA of the CDR3 is TGTGCCAGCACCCTAACGACAGGGGGCCGATACAATGAGCAGTTCTTC.

This clonotype was detected only a few times. The chain carries TRBV5-8 and TRBJ1-5, with D possibly TRBD1 on 5 matching bases. Germline values: CDR1 SGHTS, CDR2 YDEGEE. With 1 base removed from V and 7 bases from J, the gap between germline ends came to 12 bases. This CDR3 contains 14 residues. In DNA form, the CDR3 reads TGTGCCAGCAGCTTGAGGAGGGGTGGACAGCCCCAGCATTTT. Translation gives CASSLRRGGQPQHF.

The gene calls are TRBV29-1 and TRBJ1-4; no clear D gene. Trimming shortened V by 2 bases and J by 12 bases, and 16 bases separated the two germline ends. Per the germline V gene, CDR1 is SQVTM and CDR2 is ANQGSEA. This CDR3 region has 13 residues. CDR3 nucleotides: TGCAGCGTTGAAAGCGCAGGCTTGCGGCAACTGTTTTTT. Protein sequence: CSVESAGLRQLFF.

The CDR3, as DNA: TGCGCCAGCAGCCAAGGACAGGGGATTAGGAGCTCCTACGAGCAGTACTTC. Translating gives CASSQGQGIRSSYEQYF. V usage is TRBV4-1 and J usage is TRBJ2-7, with 8 bases matching TRBD1. This CDR3 region has 17 residues. V trimming: 1 base; J trimming: 0 bases; junction bases outside the gene matches: 8. Germline V CDR1 and CDR2: MGHRA, YSYEKL.

V gene TRBV5-1 combines with J gene TRBJ2-1; 12 positions agree with TRBD2. The V gene's germline CDR1 is SGHRS and CDR2 YFSETQ. The CDR3 covers 16 residues. The V gene end was trimmed by 4 bases and the J gene end by 8 bases; junction bases not matched to a gene: 10. This CDR3 reads CASSPGLAGIPHEQFF. In DNA, the CDR3 is TGCGCCAGCAGCCCAGGACTAGCGGGAATACCCCATGAGCAGTTCTTC.

This clonotype occurred a few times. The chain's CDR3 is CASSLGLAEETQYF. CDR3 in DNA: TGTGCCAGCAGTTTGGGACTAGCGGAAGAGACCCAGTACTTC. The rearrangement joins TRBV28 to TRBJ2-5; 11 bases map to TRBD2. Trimming took 3 bases from V and 3 from J; bases not matched to a gene: 0. Germline loops: CDR1 MDHEN, CDR2 SYDVKM. The CDR3 runs 14 residues.

This clonotype was detected a few times. The V call is TRBV12-3 or TRBV12-4, the J call TRBJ1-6, with 8 nucleotides matching TRBD1. Trimming removed 5 bases from V and 7 bases from J; junction bases left unmatched: 7. CDR3 length: 15 amino acids. In nucleotides, the CDR3 is TGTGCCAGCAGTCACCGGGACAGGAGAAATTCACCCCTCCACTTT. It yields the protein CASSHRDRRNSPLHF.

The chain carries TRBV6-2 or TRBV6-3 and TRBJ2-1; 11 bases match TRBD2. Germline trimming cut 5 bases from V and 8 bases from J; bases unmatched to any gene: 5. The germline gives CDR1 MNHEY, CDR2 SVGEGT. There are 14 residues in the CDR3. In DNA form, the CDR3 reads TGTGCCAGCAGTCGGACTAGCGGGCTAGATGAGCAGTTCTTC. This gives the protein CASSRTSGLDEQFF.

The chain has TRBV6-6 and TRBJ2-5; 13 positions agree with TRBD2. This CDR3 region has 16 residues. V lost 6 bases to trimming and J lost 3 bases; unmatched junction nucleotides: 7. Germline V gene sequence: CDR1 MNHNY, CDR2 SVGAGI (reference sequence). CDR3 amino acids: CASRYRLAGGEETQYF. The CDR3 DNA reads TGTGCCAGCAGGTACAGACTAGCGGGAGGTGAAGAGACCCAGTACTTC.

The chain is built from TRBV30 and TRBJ2-7, with a possible D match to TRBD1 (5 bases). The V gene lost 0 bases and the J gene lost 0 bases, with 9 bases spanning the gap. Germline V gives CDR1 GTSNPN, CDR2 SVGIG (reference sequence). This CDR3 contains 14 residues. The CDR3 reads CAWSVRRDSYEQYF. The CDR3 nucleotides are TGTGCCTGGAGTGTTCGCAGGGACTCCTACGAGCAGTACTTC.

The rearrangement joins TRBV12-3 or TRBV12-4 to TRBJ2-2, with D maybe TRBD1 (5 bases). The CDR3 consists of 14 residues. V lost 2 bases, J lost 5 bases, and 9 bases lay in between. In DNA, the CDR3 is TGTGCCAGCAGTTTACAGGGTGGGACCGGGGAGCTGTTTTTT. This gives the protein CASSLQGGTGELFF.

This clonotype was counted only a few times. The V gene is TRBV18, the J gene TRBJ2-1; TRBD2 is a possible D gene (6 bases). There are 14 residues in the CDR3. Between the trimmed V and J ends, which lost 3 bases and 9 bases, there was a span of 15 bases. Germline CDR1 and CDR2: KGHSH and LQKENI. In nucleotides, the CDR3 is TGTGCCAGCTCACCGCCTACCCTAGCGCCTGAGCAGTTCTTC. This translates into CASSPPTLAPEQFF. Combining the CDR3 with reference TRBV18 and TRBJ2-1 gives the whole variable domain NAGVMQNPRHLVRRRGQEARLRCSPMKGHSHVYWYRQLPEEGLKFMVYLQKENIIDESGMPKERFSAEFPKEGPSILRIQQVVRGDSAAYFCASSPPTLAPEQFFGPGTRLTVL.

CDR3 sequence (DNA): TGTGCCAGCAGGCCCTTTATGCCACCCCTCCACTTT. Amino acid sequence: CASRPFMPPLHF. The chain is built from TRBV2 and TRBJ1-6; D uncertain. V lost 6 bases, J lost 11 bases, and 11 bases lay in between. The CDR3 covers 12 residues. Germline assignment: CDR1 SNHLY and CDR2 FYNNEI.

Only a few counts were recorded for this clonotype. This sequence joins TRBV6-5 and TRBJ1-3; tentative D call: TRBD1 (5 bases). The CDR3 sequence is 17 residues long. V lost 0 bases and J lost 1, with 13 bases in between. The germline gives CDR1 MNHEY, CDR2 SVGAGI. The CDR3 loop is CASSYSRSRASGNTIYF. Written as DNA, the CDR3 is TGTGCCAGCAGTTACTCGAGGTCCAGGGCGTCTGGAAACACCATATATTTT.

J is TRBJ2-2 and V is TRBV12-3 or TRBV12-4; D unresolved. Trimming took 6 bases from V and 2 from J, leaving 16 bases between them. The CDR3 length is 16 residues. CDR3 in amino acids: CASSPRKMANTGELFF. The DNA for the CDR3 is TGTGCCAGCAGCCCAAGAAAAATGGCTAACACCGGGGAGCTGTTTTTT.

The chain recombines TRBV7-2 with TRBJ2-5; 10 positions match TRBD1. Trimming removed 4 bases from V and 4 bases from J; junction bases left unmatched: 9. Germline V gives CDR1 SGHTA, CDR2 FQGNSA. This CDR3 region has 16 residues. CDR3 protein: CASSYGAGQGRETQYF. The CDR3 bases are TGTGCCAGCAGCTACGGTGCGGGACAGGGGCGAGAGACCCAGTACTTC.

The chain is built from TRBV27 and TRBJ2-7; tentatively, D is TRBD1 (5 bases). Trimming shortened V by 5 bases and J by 4 bases, and 15 bases separated the two germline ends. CDR1 MNHEY and CDR2 SMNVEV come from the germline V gene (reference sequence). CDR3 size: 14 residues. The CDR3 sequence is CASSLAGQGYEQYF. The CDR3 DNA sequence: TGTGCCAGCAGTCTCGCTGGACAAGGTTACGAGCAGTACTTC.

This sequence joins TRBV20-1 and TRBJ2-4; D is unresolved. Germline CDR1 reads DFQATT; CDR2 reads SNEGSKA (reference sequence). This CDR3 contains 13 residues. The V end lost 7 bases, the J end lost 7 bases, and 17 bases lay between the germline ends. CDR3 sequence reads: CSGRIGGVNIQYF. In DNA, the CDR3 is TGCAGTGGACGTATAGGTGGTGTCAACATTCAGTACTTC.

V gene TRBV7-3 combines with J gene TRBJ2-1, with TRBD1 identical over 9 bases. The CDR3 has 15 amino acids. With 5 bases clipped from V and 1 base from J, the junction kept 3 bases outside the gene matches. CDR1 is SGHTA and CDR2 is FQGTGA in the germline V gene. CDR3 sequence (DNA): TGTGCCAGCAGCCAGGACAGGGGATCCTACAATGAGCAGTTCTTC. Protein product: CASSQDRGSYNEQFF.

Ten or more counts support this clonotype. The chain employs TRBV28 and TRBJ2-1; D is undetermined. V lost 4 bases and J lost 0, with 10 bases in between. Looked up from germline, CDR1 is MDHEN and CDR2 is SYDVKM. This CDR3 has 15 amino acids. CDR3 protein: CASSSGLSSYNEQFF. The CDR3 DNA is TGTGCCAGCAGTTCGGGCTTGAGCTCCTACAATGAGCAGTTCTTC.

The rearrangement uses TRBV5-1 and TRBJ2-7, with 8 bases fitting TRBD1. CDR3 length: 15 amino acids. J gave up 6 bases and V 0 bases, and 8 bases lay outside the gene matches. Germline loops: CDR1 SGHRS, CDR2 YFSETQ. The CDR3 is CASSLAAGQVGEQYF. CDR3 DNA sequence: TGCGCCAGCAGCTTGGCCGCGGGACAGGTAGGCGAGCAGTACTTC.